This is a list of T cell receptor beta chains from one sample in a study of hypomethylating agent response in myelodysplastic syndrome. Assay used: immunoSEQ multiplex PCR; TCRdb lists only in-frame clones, some missing. The sample lists some 3,700 clones, around 86% seen once, with 9.5% to 15% in the top ten. Source: bone marrow, taken before or after starting hypomethylating agent treatment for myelodysplastic syndrome (not recorded which). The receptor source for this set is a human donor with myelodysplastic syndrome. CDR3s include the opening cysteine and the closing phenylalanine or tryptophan. D genes are given only for firm matches. Rows may omit the clone size; those that give it use once, few, many or a size class.

D	length	size	V	J	CDR3	DNA
TRBD1	15	-	TRBV7-9	TRBJ2-7	CASSQATDRAYEQYF	TGTGCCAGCAGCCAAGCGACGGACAGGGCTTACGAGCAGTACTTC
TRBD1	17	-	TRBV7-2	TRBJ2-4	CASSPYAHGTGGDIQYF	TGTGCCAGCAGCCCTTATGCCCATGGGACAGGCGGTGACATTCAGTACTTC
TRBD1	14	-	TRBV15	TRBJ1-2	CATSRGGGGDGYTF	TGTGCCACCAGCAGAGGGGGAGGGGGCGACGGCTACACCTTC
-	13	-	TRBV29-1	TRBJ2-3	CSVTPRGTDTQYF	TGCAGCGTAACTCCCCGAGGCACAGATACGCAGTATTTT
-	16	-	TRBV11-2	TRBJ2-1	CASSSLDVSTYNEQFF	TGTGCCAGCAGCTCCCTGGACGTTTCAACCTACAATGAGCAGTTCTTC
TRBD1	14	-	TRBV4-3	TRBJ2-1	CASSHSGTDNEQFF	TGCGCCAGCAGTCACTCGGGGACAGACAATGAGCAGTTCTTC
-	13	-	TRBV4-3	TRBJ2-1	CASSQERSNEQFF	TGCGCCAGCAGCCAAGAGAGGAGCAATGAGCAGTTCTTC
-	17	-	TRBV21-1	TRBJ1-2	CASSKGTGQGRIYGYTF	TGTGCCAGCAGCAAAGGTACCGGACAGGGCCGCATCTATGGCTACACCTTC
TRBD2	15	-	TRBV27	TRBJ2-7	CASSLTAGETYEQYF	TGTGCCAGCAGTTTAACGGCGGGAGAGACCTACGAGCAGTACTTC
TRBD2	16	-	TRBV5-4	TRBJ2-2	CASRIGLAGGGGELFF	TGTGCCAGCAGGATCGGACTAGCGGGAGGCGGCGGGGAGCTGTTTTTT
-	13	-	TRBV30	TRBJ2-7	CAWSVRRGYEQYF	TGTGCCTGGAGTGTGAGGAGGGGATACGAGCAGTACTTC
-	14	once	TRBV29-1	TRBJ2-3	CSVGPGQEGDTQYF	TGCAGCGTTGGACCGGGGCAGGAAGGAGATACGCAGTATTTT